Listed below are T cell receptor beta chains from one sample, sequenced in a study of blood T cell repertoires in COVID-19. Repertoires were generated with immunoSEQ multiplex PCR, while TCRdb's copy carries only in-frame clones and drops some. The sample holds about 190,000 clones, around 83% seen once. The sequenced material came from PBMCs or T cells enriched from blood (not recorded which). These receptors originate from a woman in her thirties or forties in a cohort exposed to, infected with or recovered from COVID-19 (not recorded which). Both conserved end residues are trimmed from each CDR3. The order of the fields is J gene, D gene, V gene, CDR3 protein. The D gene is left open where the match is weak.

J: TRBJ1-4
D: -
V: TRBV19
CDR3: ASSRRRDYNEKLF

J: TRBJ2-3
D: -
V: TRBV28
CDR3: ASSGSTDTQY

J: TRBJ2-1
D: TRBD1
V: TRBV3-1/TRBV3-2
CDR3: ASSHQIDRVNEQF

J: TRBJ2-1
D: -
V: TRBV12-5
CDR3: ASGLGGNNEQF

J: TRBJ1-3
D: -
V: TRBV28
CDR3: ASSLWGGDAD

J: TRBJ1-3
D: TRBD1
V: TRBV19
CDR3: ASSVQGGGNTIY

J: TRBJ2-1
D: TRBD2
V: TRBV6-4
CDR3: ASSPTSGGANEQF

J: TRBJ2-1
D: -
V: TRBV6-5
CDR3: ASSRWTDNEQF

J: TRBJ2-4
D: TRBD2
V: TRBV29-1
CDR3: SVGAGGNIQY

J: TRBJ1-2
D: TRBD1
V: TRBV19
CDR3: ASSIRGGAEGYT

J: TRBJ1-3
D: -
V: TRBV5-4
CDR3: ASSLGRAGNTIY

J: TRBJ2-5
D: -
V: TRBV4-1
CDR3: ASSQDIGAQETQY

J: TRBJ1-5
D: -
V: TRBV12-3/TRBV12-4
CDR3: ASSFGGNQPQH

J: TRBJ2-7
D: -
V: TRBV5-4
CDR3: ASSPGDSYEQY

J: TRBJ2-2
D: TRBD2
V: TRBV27
CDR3: ASSFLGTSGAAGELF

J: TRBJ1-2
D: TRBD1
V: TRBV6-5
CDR3: ASRRDRAGYT

J: TRBJ2-1
D: -
V: TRBV28
CDR3: ASSLRRQSSYNEQF

J: TRBJ2-7
D: TRBD2
V: TRBV27
CDR3: ASSPTAGESSYEQY

J: TRBJ1-2
D: -
V: TRBV7-9
CDR3: ASSRTGNYGYT

J: TRBJ2-3
D: -
V: TRBV24-1
CDR3: ATSDPQGRPTDTQY

J: TRBJ1-2
D: -
V: TRBV27
CDR3: ASSLGGGYGYT

J: TRBJ1-1
D: -
V: TRBV11-3
CDR3: ASSLGGIAEAF

J: TRBJ1-5
D: -
V: TRBV2
CDR3: ASSEAGALISNQPQH

J: TRBJ1-2
D: -
V: TRBV18
CDR3: ASSTTGFNYGYT

J: TRBJ2-1
D: TRBD2
V: TRBV9
CDR3: ASSVGLADYNEQF

J: TRBJ1-5
D: TRBD1
V: TRBV28
CDR3: ASWPGTDNQPQH

J: TRBJ2-7
D: -
V: TRBV7-9
CDR3: ASSSASGAHEQY

J: TRBJ2-2
D: TRBD2
V: TRBV11-2
CDR3: ASSSISGRGNTGELF

J: TRBJ2-5
D: -
V: TRBV5-1
CDR3: ASSLGLVGETQY

J: TRBJ2-7
D: -
V: TRBV7-2
CDR3: ASSLVGDSSYEQY

J: TRBJ1-2
D: TRBD1
V: TRBV11-2
CDR3: ASSQGTVYGYT

J: TRBJ1-6
D: -
V: TRBV19
CDR3: ASKIGAVDSPLH

J: TRBJ2-7
D: -
V: TRBV11-3
CDR3: ASSLDRGLSSLEQY

J: TRBJ2-1
D: TRBD2
V: TRBV7-8
CDR3: ASSLDTGGPYNEQF

J: TRBJ1-4
D: -
V: TRBV30
CDR3: AWGQSATNEKLF

J: TRBJ2-7
D: -
V: TRBV19
CDR3: ASSARGQREQY

J: TRBJ1-3
D: -
V: TRBV19
CDR3: ASSEQSSGNTIY

J: TRBJ2-7
D: TRBD1
V: TRBV19
CDR3: ASSPGQGVYEQY

J: TRBJ2-5
D: -
V: TRBV5-1
CDR3: ASSPAQREETQY

J: TRBJ2-2
D: -
V: TRBV12-5
CDR3: ASGLEAGNTGELF

J: TRBJ2-2
D: TRBD1
V: TRBV7-9
CDR3: ASSFLQGAPDTGELF

J: TRBJ1-6
D: TRBD1
V: TRBV5-1
CDR3: ASSKGTVGVNSPLH

J: TRBJ2-7
D: TRBD1
V: TRBV7-2
CDR3: ASSLARQGLTYEQY

J: TRBJ2-1
D: -
V: TRBV12-5
CDR3: ASGFLRGSDNEQF

J: TRBJ1-3
D: -
V: TRBV6-5
CDR3: ASSDDRFSGNTIY

J: TRBJ1-3
D: TRBD1
V: TRBV12-5
CDR3: ASGPGTGAGNTIY

J: TRBJ2-7
D: -
V: TRBV5-5
CDR3: ASSGLYEQY

J: TRBJ1-2
D: TRBD1
V: TRBV14
CDR3: ASSQDLYGWDRAYGYT

J: TRBJ2-7
D: TRBD1
V: TRBV19
CDR3: ASSIGTGRYEQY

J: TRBJ1-6
D: -
V: TRBV11-2
CDR3: ASSLDGGKTGDSPLH

J: TRBJ1-6
D: -
V: TRBV6-2/TRBV6-3
CDR3: ASSRGGYSPLH

J: TRBJ2-7
D: -
V: TRBV19
CDR3: ASSTLGGNEQY

J: TRBJ1-4
D: -
V: TRBV7-8
CDR3: ASSPKTRITNEKLF

J: TRBJ1-1
D: -
V: TRBV6-5
CDR3: ASSRDTRSEAF

J: TRBJ2-2
D: TRBD1
V: TRBV19
CDR3: ASSTTGQFSGELF

J: TRBJ2-1
D: TRBD2
V: TRBV28
CDR3: ASSTGLAGRNEQF